Listed below are T cell receptor beta chains from one sample, sequenced in a study of CD8 T cells in Susac syndrome. Each CDR3 protein is one row after TCRdb ran MiXCR on the immunoSEQ multiplex PCR reads. The repertoire has about 180,000 distinct CDR3 sequences, 85% to 95% of them found once; the top ten carry approximately 0.099%. Sequenced sample: CD4+ T cells from PBMCs. The receptor set was obtained from a human donor with Susac syndrome. The CDR3 runs from the conserved cysteine through the conserved F or W. D genes are given only for firm matches.

D gene: NA; V gene: TRBV5-1; J gene: TRBJ2-5; CDR3 protein: CASSPQARRGTQYF; CDR3 DNA: TGCGCCAGCAGCCCTCAGGCCCGCCGGGGGACCCAGTACTTC
D gene: NA; V gene: TRBV7-2; J gene: TRBJ2-1; CDR3 protein: CASSLDIYNEQFF; CDR3 DNA: TGTGCCAGCAGCTTGGACATCTACAATGAGCAGTTCTTC
D gene: TRBD2; V gene: TRBV3-1; J gene: TRBJ2-4; CDR3 protein: CASSPAGGGYIQYF; CDR3 DNA: TGTGCCAGCAGCCCAGCGGGGGGGGGTTACATTCAGTACTTC
D gene: TRBD1; V gene: TRBV6-1; J gene: TRBJ1-2; CDR3 protein: CASSPHPGTGKIGGYTF; CDR3 DNA: TGTGCCAGCAGTCCACATCCGGGGACAGGGAAAATAGGCGGCTACACCTTC
D gene: NA; V gene: TRBV20-1; J gene: TRBJ2-5; CDR3 protein: CSARQGGEETQYF; CDR3 DNA: TGCAGTGCTAGACAGGGTGGGGAAGAGACCCAGTACTTC
D gene: NA; V gene: TRBV5-4; J gene: TRBJ1-1; CDR3 protein: CASSLEGGGDFF; CDR3 DNA: TGTGCCAGCAGCTTGGAGGGGGGAGGGGATTTCTTT
D gene: TRBD2; V gene: TRBV3-1; J gene: TRBJ2-7; CDR3 protein: CASSLLAGVTSAEQYF; CDR3 DNA: TGTGCCAGCAGCCTCCTAGCGGGGGTCACAAGCGCCGAGCAGTACTTC
D gene: NA; V gene: TRBV4-3; J gene: TRBJ2-6; CDR3 protein: CASSQELAAAGANVLTF; CDR3 DNA: TGCGCCAGCAGCCAAGAGCTGGCAGCGGCTGGGGCCAACGTCCTGACTTTC
D gene: NA; V gene: TRBV6-6; J gene: TRBJ1-6; CDR3 protein: CASSYSVLHGSPLHF; CDR3 DNA: TGTGCCAGCAGTTACTCGGTTTTGCATGGGTCACCCCTCCACTTT
D gene: NA; V gene: TRBV29-1; J gene: TRBJ2-3; CDR3 protein: CSVRLTWGTDTQYF; CDR3 DNA: TGCAGCGTTAGGCTGACCTGGGGCACAGATACGCAGTATTTT
D gene: NA; V gene: TRBV19; J gene: TRBJ1-4; CDR3 protein: CASSPEVTEKLFF; CDR3 DNA: TGTGCCAGTAGTCCCGAGGTCACTGAAAAACTGTTTTTT
D gene: TRBD1; V gene: TRBV3-1; J gene: TRBJ1-2; CDR3 protein: CASSRTGTGFYGYTF; CDR3 DNA: TGTGCCAGCAGCCGTACCGGGACAGGGTTTTATGGCTACACCTTC
D gene: NA; V gene: TRBV10-3; J gene: TRBJ1-5; CDR3 protein: CAISSTGLDQPQHF; CDR3 DNA: TGTGCCATCAGTAGTACAGGGCTTGATCAGCCCCAGCATTTT
D gene: NA; V gene: TRBV25-1; J gene: TRBJ1-6; CDR3 protein: CASSQGGTVNSPLHF; CDR3 DNA: TGTGCCAGCAGCCAGGGAGGAACGGTGAATTCACCCCTCCACTTT
D gene: NA; V gene: TRBV14; J gene: TRBJ2-1; CDR3 protein: CASSRIRGSSYNEQFF; CDR3 DNA: TGTGCCAGCAGCCGGATCCGTGGGAGCTCCTACAATGAGCAGTTCTTC
D gene: NA; V gene: TRBV20-1; J gene: TRBJ1-3; CDR3 protein: CSARRQAAENTIYF; CDR3 DNA: TGCAGTGCTAGAAGACAGGCTGCTGAAAACACCATATATTTT
D gene: TRBD1; V gene: TRBV5-1; J gene: TRBJ2-4; CDR3 protein: CASSSMGQGGGIQYF; CDR3 DNA: TGCGCCAGCAGCTCGATGGGACAGGGGGGAGGCATTCAGTACTTC
D gene: TRBD1; V gene: TRBV30; J gene: TRBJ1-2; CDR3 protein: CAWSTGTVYGYTF; CDR3 DNA: TGTGCCTGGAGTACCGGGACAGTCTATGGCTACACCTTC
D gene: TRBD1; V gene: TRBV9; J gene: TRBJ1-1; CDR3 protein: CASSVDTTGANTEAFF; CDR3 DNA: TGTGCCAGCAGCGTAGACACGACAGGGGCGAACACTGAAGCTTTCTTT
D gene: NA; V gene: TRBV20-1; J gene: TRBJ2-7; CDR3 protein: CSARDNRDTSSYEQYF; CDR3 DNA: TGCAGTGCTAGAGACAACCGGGACACCTCCTCCTACGAGCAGTACTTC
D gene: NA; V gene: TRBV6-2/TRBV6-3; J gene: TRBJ2-1; CDR3 protein: CASRRLRNEQFF; CDR3 DNA: TGTGCCAGCAGGAGACTCCGCAATGAGCAGTTCTTC
D gene: NA; V gene: TRBV20-1; J gene: TRBJ2-1; CDR3 protein: CSAPSAVNSYNEQFF; CDR3 DNA: TGCAGTGCTCCCTCTGCGGTTAACTCCTACAATGAGCAGTTCTTC
D gene: TRBD2; V gene: TRBV5-1; J gene: TRBJ2-5; CDR3 protein: CASSLVLAGGGETQYF; CDR3 DNA: TGCGCCAGCAGCTTGGTCCTAGCGGGGGGTGGAGAGACCCAGTACTTC
D gene: NA; V gene: TRBV7-2; J gene: TRBJ2-3; CDR3 protein: CASSPLLPDTQYF; CDR3 DNA: TGTGCCAGCAGCCCCCTCCTTCCAGATACGCAGTATTTT
D gene: TRBD1; V gene: TRBV29-1; J gene: TRBJ1-1; CDR3 protein: CSVVQGGGTEAFF; CDR3 DNA: TGCAGCGTTGTACAGGGGGGAGGCACTGAAGCTTTCTTT
D gene: TRBD1; V gene: TRBV14; J gene: TRBJ2-1; CDR3 protein: CASSQLWTGGSEEQFF; CDR3 DNA: TGTGCCAGCAGCCAGTTATGGACAGGGGGGTCGGAGGAGCAGTTCTTC
D gene: TRBD1; V gene: TRBV5-1; J gene: TRBJ2-3; CDR3 protein: CASSFPGGGTDTQYF; CDR3 DNA: TGCGCCAGCAGCTTCCCAGGGGGCGGAACAGATACGCAGTATTTT
D gene: NA; V gene: TRBV20-1; J gene: TRBJ1-1; CDR3 protein: CSATAGGINTEAFF; CDR3 DNA: TGCAGTGCTACCGCCGGGGGGATCAACACTGAAGCTTTCTTT
D gene: NA; V gene: TRBV29-1; J gene: TRBJ1-1; CDR3 protein: CSALRGGNTEAFF; CDR3 DNA: TGCAGCGCCCTGCGGGGGGGAAACACTGAAGCTTTCTTT
D gene: NA; V gene: TRBV18; J gene: TRBJ2-3; CDR3 protein: CASSPLPTTDTQYF; CDR3 DNA: TGTGCCAGCTCACCACTCCCGACCACAGATACGCAGTATTTT
D gene: NA; V gene: TRBV5-1; J gene: TRBJ1-3; CDR3 protein: CASSPTLGSSGNTIYF; CDR3 DNA: TGCGCCAGCAGCCCGACACTGGGGAGCTCTGGAAACACCATATATTTT